This TCR beta chain originates from a study of Ad26.COV2.S vaccination and SARS-CoV-2 variants. Study overall: Doses of Ad26.COV2.S were injected into muscle once or twice, 56 days apart. The study's findings and limits: Assessments of TCR breadth and depth may have underestimated the total T cell responses. Following vaccination, spike-specific CD8+ and CD4+ T cell responses reportedly exhibited substantial breadth.

Germline CDR1 ENHRY, CDR2 SYGVKD. The CDR3 runs to 15 residues. Trimming left V 6 bases short and J 1 base short, with 14 bases between. The assay was immunoSEQ multiplex PCR, and TCRdb's table has in-frame clones only and misses some. The top ten hold approximately 1.9% of the sample, which has almost 400,000 clones, 70% to 90% seen once. This sample's treatment: around 19 received Ad26.COV2.S at low or high dose, single or two shots; several received placebo; per-sample allocation not given. The samples date from day 63 after the first vaccine or placebo injection. Recruitment in Boston yielded a donor of adult age, 18-55 years. Comments on this clone: Its antigen is not known.

The chain uses TRBV10-3 and TRBJ2-3; D may be TRBD2 (5 bases). This specimen consisted of peripheral blood, obtained in a trial of Ad26.COV2.S vaccine versus placebo. The clonotype originates from a person between 18 and 60 years old who received the Ad26.COV2.S COVID-19 vaccine or a placebo. CDR3 sequence reads: CAIRWALGGTDTQYF. DNA for the CDR3: TGTGCCATCAGGTGGGCTCTCGGGGGCACAGATACGCAGTATTTT.